This TCR beta chain is drawn from a study of lymphopenia after photon versus proton radiotherapy (dated by TCRdb to about 2019). Turning to the overall study: Photon and proton radiation therapy were compared by the study for their immunological effects in patients with gastrointestinal tumors who developed high-grade lymphopenia. The goal of the study was to characterize the differences between the two radiation modalities in how they affect the immune system. The cohort comprised roughly 20 patients with gastrointestinal tumors who received either photon or proton therapy and then developed lymphopenia. What the work shows at the level of the full study, not this receptor alone: Proton-treated patients stayed relatively stable during treatment, while photon-treated patients lost naive T cells and TCR diversity and gained effector/memory populations. The authors looked at the survival association only in patients who died, and they framed better survival with proton therapy as a possibility rather than a demonstrated result. Across the cohort, a larger post-nadir drop in TCR diversity was inversely correlated with overall survival time among patients who died. Once the lymphocyte count had reached its nadir, the repertoires of photon-treated patients showed oligoclonal expansion, particularly of CD8+ Temra cells, and this expansion drove the decline in diversity.

Including cysteine and phenylalanine, the CDR3 has 13 amino acids. CDR3 DNA only is kept here, 39 bases in frame from base 1. The junction shows trimming of 7 bases on V and 0 bases on J, plus 7 bases between the germline ends. According to the germline V gene, CDR1 reads LGHNT and CDR2 reads FRNRAP. Libraries were made using the immunoSEQ multiplex PCR assay. T cell repertoires were profiled with deep sequencing of rearranged TCR beta loci together with multiparametric flow cytometry. TCRdb holds this immuneACCESS table with in-frame rearrangements only. Some clones are missing; in checked studies, unresolved V genes explain under half, and the rest has no known cause. This sample has roughly 61,000 clones in its table, and about 85% of those were observed once. Of the sample, around 13% is held by the ten largest clones. Points on this clone: This receptor's antigen is unknown. Base qualities are not recorded, but no much larger clone differs from it by a single base.

The sample in question was peripheral blood, obtained from a patient treated with proton-based radiotherapy. The chain joins TRBV12-5 to TRBJ1-3, with the D gene too uncertain to name. This receptor was taken from a man older than 75 with esophageal cancer. The nucleotide sequence reads as follows: TGTGCTAGTGCCCGCAACTCTGGAAACACCATATATTTT. Its product reads: CASARNSGNTIYF.